This passage covers 8 T cell receptor beta chains from one sample sequenced in a study of T cell responses to AZD1222 COVID-19 vaccine. Some clones are missing from TCRdb's copy, which holds only in-frame ones; the method was immunoSEQ multiplex PCR. Among 140,000 to 150,000 clones, 85% to 95% were seen once, and the ten largest hold approximately 12%. The specimen comprised peripheral blood, sampled after recovery from COVID-19. Receptors were obtained from an adult who had recovered from COVID-19.

This chain connects TRBV5-6 to TRBJ2-7, with 12 positions matching TRBD2. This CDR3 has 18 amino acids. V lost 5 bases and J lost 6; bases outside the gene matches: 18. Looked up from germline, CDR1 is SGHDT and CDR2 is YYEEEE. The CDR3 loop is CASRGASQRLAGDGEQYF. CDR3 nucleotide sequence: TGTGCCAGCAGGGGGGCCTCACAACGACTAGCGGGAGACGGCGAGCAGTACTTC.

The CDR3, as DNA: TGTGCCAGCAGCCGAGGGTGGGGGACAGCTGAAAAACTGTTTTTT. Translating gives CASSRGWGTAEKLFF. The chain carries TRBV7-8 and TRBJ1-4, with 7 bases lining up with TRBD1. Per the germline V gene, CDR1 is SGHVS and CDR2 is FQNEAQ. Trimming cost V 5 bases and J 7 bases; bases outside gene matches: 10. The CDR3 extends over 15 amino acids.

V usage is TRBV28 and J usage is TRBJ2-3; D uncertain. The CDR3 has 15 amino acids. V lost 3 bases and J lost 2, with 12 bases in between. Germline CDR1 reads MDHEN; CDR2 reads SYDVKM. The CDR3 loop is CASSFATPFTDTQYF. The CDR3 DNA reads TGTGCCAGCAGTTTCGCCACCCCTTTCACAGATACGCAGTATTTT.

The chain couples TRBV9 to TRBJ2-7; 7 bases are a match to TRBD2. There are 15 residues in the CDR3. The ends lost 0 bases at V and 5 bases at J; junction bases unmatched: 8. CDR1 and CDR2 (germline): SGDLS, YYNGEE. The DNA for the CDR3 is TGTGCCAGCAGCGTAGGCGGGAGCACGGTAGACGAGCAGTACTTC. Protein sequence: CASSVGGSTVDEQYF.

The chain employs TRBV10-2 and TRBJ2-5; 7 positions match TRBD1. Germline V CDR1 and CDR2: WSHSY, SAAADI. Unmatched junction bases numbered 4, after V lost 7 bases and J lost 5 bases. The CDR3 extends over 12 amino acids. For the CDR3, the DNA is TGCGCCAGCAACAGGGGCGGGGAGACCCAGTACTTC. It is translated as CASNRGGETQYF.

This sequence joins TRBV2 and TRBJ2-1; D is ambiguous. The CDR3 contains 15 residues. The germline V gene encodes CDR1 SNHLY and CDR2 FYNNEI. Trimming removed 1 base from V and 4 bases from J, with 11 bases in between. CDR3 nucleotide sequence: TGTGCCAGCAGTGAAGTGGGCCTGGAGTACAATGAGCAGTTCTTC. Amino acid sequence: CASSEVGLEYNEQFF.

This clone has only one observation. This rearrangement joins TRBV2 to TRBJ2-5; 10 nucleotides agree with TRBD2. CDR1 is SNHLY, CDR2 FYNNEI, per germline. Trimming at V came to 5 bases and at J to 1 base, leaving 7 bases not matched to a gene. This CDR3 contains 16 residues. This CDR3 is CASSLGLAELQETQYF. For the CDR3, the DNA is TGTGCCAGCAGTCTTGGACTAGCGGAGCTCCAAGAGACCCAGTACTTC.

The chain is built from TRBV4-2 and TRBJ2-1; 7 bases fit TRBD2. Per the germline V gene, CDR1 is LGHNA and CDR2 is YNFKEQ. There are 17 residues in the CDR3. V shed 0 bases and J 2 bases; nucleotides not matched to a gene: 7. The CDR3 DNA reads as TGTGCCAGCAGCCAAGAACGGGCGGGACTACCCTACAATGAGCAGTTCTTC. Translation gives CASSQERAGLPYNEQFF.